The rows below give T cell receptor beta chains drawn from one sample of a study of CD4 T cells in relation to SARS-CoV-2 and coronaviruses. TCRdb keeps only in-frame clones here, not all; method: immunoSEQ multiplex PCR. The sample holds almost 20,000 clones, about 81% seen once. These receptors lack a known antigen. The sequenced sample consisted of CD4+ T cells from PBMCs, cultured in vitro. The receptors derive from a human donor in good health. The CDR3 runs from the conserved cysteine through the conserved F or W. The D gene is left open where the match is weak. The listing skips clone size in some rows; elsewhere it reads once, few, many or a size class.

d_call clone_size j_call v_call cdr3_nt cdr3_aa
NA NA TRBJ1-1 TRBV30 TGTGCCTGGAGTGGTAGGGGGGACACTGAAGCTTTCTTT CAWSGRGDTEAFF
NA few TRBJ1-1 TRBV9 TGTGCCAGCAGCCCAAACCTTGGACAGCCTTTGAAATCTTTCTTT CASSPNLGQPLKSFF
NA NA TRBJ2-2 TRBV10-3 TGTGCCATCAGTGAGTCGGTTACCGGGGAGCTGTTTTTT CAISESVTGELFF
NA NA TRBJ2-3 TRBV2 TGTGCCAGCACGGAGTTCACAGATACGCAGTATTTT CASTEFTDTQYF
NA NA TRBJ2-1 TRBV7-9 TGTGCCAGCAGCTTCCCTCCCTATGAGCAGTTCTTC CASSFPPYEQFF
NA NA TRBJ2-6 TRBV3-1/TRBV3-2 TGTGCCAGCAGCCTTGCCACGGGATCTGGGGCCAACGTCCTGACTTTC CASSLATGSGANVLTF
NA NA TRBJ2-7 TRBV30 TGTGCCTGGAGTGTACGGTATGGTGGGGGAGTGGGTTACGAGCAGTACTTC CAWSVRYGGGVGYEQYF
TRBD2 NA TRBJ2-3 TRBV5-5 TGTGCCAGCAGCCTACTAGCGGGGGGGCCAGATACGCAGTATTTT CASSLLAGGPDTQYF
NA once TRBJ1-5 TRBV12-1 TGTGCCAGCAGCCATGGAGATAGATTCAATCAGCCCCAGCATTTT CASSHGDRFNQPQHF
NA NA TRBJ2-7 TRBV12-3/TRBV12-4 TGTGCCAGCAGTTTTGGTCCTCCCGAGCAGTACTTC CASSFGPPEQYF
NA NA TRBJ2-1 TRBV7-2 TGTGCCAGCAGCCGGGACGGCTCCTACAATGAGCAGTTCTTC CASSRDGSYNEQFF
NA NA TRBJ1-1 TRBV2 TGTGCCAGCAGGAGGGGGGATACTGAAGCTTTCTTT CASRRGDTEAFF
NA NA TRBJ2-1 TRBV7-2 TGTGCCAGCAGCTTAGTGGGCAATGAGCAGTTCTTC CASSLVGNEQFF
NA NA TRBJ1-1 TRBV19 TGTGCCAGTAGTGAAAACAGGGAGAACACTGAAGCTTTCTTT CASSENRENTEAFF
NA few TRBJ1-1 TRBV5-1 TGCGCCAGCAGCTTGGGTGGGAACACTGAAGCTTTCTTT CASSLGGNTEAFF
NA once TRBJ2-5 TRBV19 TGTGCCAGTAGTCCCCAGGGTCTTTGGGAGACCCAGTACTTC CASSPQGLWETQYF
NA NA TRBJ2-7 TRBV12-3/TRBV12-4 TGTGCCAGCAGTTTAAGCCACTACGAGCAGTACTTC CASSLSHYEQYF
TRBD2 NA TRBJ2-5 TRBV6-5 TGTGCCAGCAGTTACATGGCGGGGGGAGGTGAGACCCAGTACTTC CASSYMAGGGETQYF
TRBD1 NA TRBJ2-3 TRBV24-1 TGTGCCACCAGTGATGGGGACAGGGTCGCAGAAACGCAGTATTTT CATSDGDRVAETQYF
NA once TRBJ2-6 TRBV7-9 TGTGCCAGCAGCTCAGAGGGGGTGAGGGCCAACGTCCTGACTTTC CASSSEGVRANVLTF